This T cell receptor (beta chain) was obtained from a study of shared clonotypes between healthy human individuals. Study-wide results and caveats: Tissues were not sampled, only blood, and their repertoires likely differ.

Germline V lookup: CDR1 SGHRS, CDR2 YFSETQ. The CDR3 loop spans 16 amino acids. V lost 0 bases to trimming and J lost 1 base, with 12 bases between them. CCR7-negative CD45RA+ TemRA cells were combined with CD45RO+ cells to form CD8 memory. Clones were read by immunoSEQ multiplex PCR, and TCRdb kept only the in-frame ones, dropping some. The sample has about 79,000 clones, under 65% seen once. The count of this clone is one. Its antigen is currently unknown. This sequence originates from a young man in good health. Material: memory CD8+ T cells sorted from blood. Described subset: CD45RO+ cells pooled with CCR7-negative TemRA cells. This chain uses TRBV5-1 with TRBJ2-3, with a possible D match to TRBD2 (5 bases). CDR3 loop: CASSLAPSSGTDTQYF. The DNA of the CDR3 is TGCGCCAGCAGCTTGGCCCCGAGTAGCGGCACAGATACGCAGTATTTT. Full variable domain (outside the CDR3, taken from reference TRBV5-1 and TRBJ2-3): KAGVTQTPRYLIKTRGQQVTLSCSPISGHRSVSWYQQTPGQGLQFLFEYFSETQRNKGNFPGRFSGRQFSNSRSEMNVSTLELGDSALYLCASSLAPSSGTDTQYFGPGTRLTVL.